This passage covers 4 T cell receptor beta chains from one sample sequenced in a study of response to subunit inactivated influenza vaccine. TCRdb re-called the RT-PCR reads with MiXCR, one entry per CDR3 protein. The sample has around 760,000 distinct CDR3 sequences, approximately 13% seen once. The sequenced sample was PBMCs from blood, obtained less than 15 days before vaccination. These receptors all come from a man in his fifties who received an inactivated influenza vaccine.

This clonotype occurred a few times. The CDR3 DNA reads TGTGCCAGCAGCTTAGGGGGACTAGCGGGAGGTCAAGAGACCCAGTACTTC. Translation gives CASSLGGLAGGQETQYF. This chain connects TRBV7-2 to TRBJ2-5; 15 nucleotides align to TRBD2. Trimming removed 1 base from V and 2 bases from J; junction bases left unmatched: 2. This CDR3 region has 17 residues. Germline values: CDR1 SGHTA, CDR2 FQGNSA.

The chain employs TRBV7-9 and TRBJ2-5; D is undetermined. Germline V gives CDR1 SEHNR, CDR2 FQNEAQ (reference sequence). Deletions cut 8 bases from V and 5 bases from J, with 12 bases between. There are 12 residues in the CDR3. The CDR3 DNA reads as TGTGCCAGCCGCAGGTCTGGGGAGACCCAGTACTTC. As protein: CASRRSGETQYF. The full variable domain, completed using reference TRBV7-9 and TRBJ2-5, is DTGVSQNPRHKITKRGQNVTFRCDPISEHNRLYWYRQTLGQGPEFLTYFQNEAQLEKSRLLSDRFSAERPKGSFSTLEIQRTEQGDSAMYLCASRRSGETQYFGPGTRLLVL.

This clonotype was detected only once. The chain recombines TRBV15 with TRBJ2-2, with D unclear. The CDR3 spans 12 residues. Deletions cut 4 bases from V and 7 bases from J, with 7 bases between. Germline lookup yields CDR1 LNHNV and CDR2 YYDKDF (reference sequence). This CDR3 reads CATSTIVGELFF. DNA of the CDR3: TGTGCCACCAGCACCATTGTCGGGGAGCTGTTTTTT.

This clonotype showed up just a few times. V is TRBV20-1 and J is TRBJ1-1; D is undetermined. The germline V and J ends were trimmed by 2 bases and 10 bases, with 8 bases remaining between them. This CDR3 comprises 10 residues. Germline CDR1 is DFQATT and CDR2 is SNEGSKA (reference sequence). The CDR3 sequence is CSARRVAAFF. DNA of the CDR3: TGCAGTGCTAGACGGGTAGCAGCTTTCTTT.